The 10 T cell receptor beta chains reported below all come from one sample, sequenced in a study of cytomegalovirus exposure and HLA in healthy donors. Repertoires were generated with immunoSEQ multiplex PCR, while TCRdb's copy carries only in-frame clones and drops some. The table has around 180,000 clones, 86% seen once. The specimen was PBMCs. Receptor source: a woman younger than 35 in good health and CMV-seronegative.

This clone was detected a few times. The chain carries TRBV14 and TRBJ1-2; possibly TRBD1 for D (5 bases). CDR1 SGHDN and CDR2 FVKESK come from the germline V gene. Trimming took off 4 bases at V and 1 base at J, with 10 bases between the two ends. The CDR3 has 14 residues. The CDR3 DNA sequence: TGTGCCAGCAGCCTTCGACAGAGTAACTATGGCTACACCTTC. Its protein is CASSLRQSNYGYTF. The entire variable domain, with the rest obtained from reference TRBV14 and TRBJ1-2, is as follows: EAGVTQFPSHSVIEKGQTVTLRCDPISGHDNLYWYRRVMGKEIKFLLHFVKESKQDESGMPNNRFLAERTGGTYSTLKVQPAELEDSGVYFCASSLRQSNYGYTFGSGTRLTVV.

This clone has a handful of counts. The chain links TRBV5-1 to TRBJ1-2, with 7 bases fitting TRBD1. After removal of 3 bases from V and 4 bases from J, the junction contained 3 bases not matched to a gene. Germline CDR1 and CDR2: SGHRS and YFSETQ. This CDR3 comprises 13 residues. The CDR3 protein is CASSSTGIYGYTF. CDR3 DNA sequence: TGCGCCAGCAGCTCGACAGGGATCTATGGCTACACCTTC.

This clone was picked up one time. The chain carries TRBV4-2 and TRBJ2-4; a weak D match, TRBD2 (5 bases). CDR3 length equals 15 residues. Germline CDR1 reads LGHNA; CDR2 reads YNFKEQ. V shed 1 base and J shed 2 bases, with 9 bases lying between them. Here the CDR3 DNA reads TGTGCCAGCAGCCAAGGCGGAGGCCCCAAAAACATTCAGTACTTC. This gives the protein CASSQGGGPKNIQYF.

The genes are TRBV30 and TRBJ1-6; TRBD1 matches 7 bases. Germline CDR1 is GTSNPN and CDR2 is SVGIG (reference sequence). V lost 2 bases to trimming and J lost 4 bases; unmatched junction nucleotides: 5. The length of the CDR3 is 15 residues. CDR3 residues: CAWSPQGGYNSPLHF. The CDR3 nucleotides are TGTGCCTGGAGTCCCCAGGGGGGATATAATTCACCCCTCCACTTT.

This chain connects TRBV29-1 to TRBJ2-1; tentatively, D is TRBD2 (5 bases). The germline V gene encodes CDR1 SQVTM and CDR2 ANQGSEA. The germline V and J ends were trimmed by 4 bases and 3 bases, with 25 bases remaining between them. The CDR3 loop spans 18 amino acids. CDR3 DNA: TGCAGCGTTGTTGAGGGCTCCCCAGGCCCCCGGGGCTACAATGAGCAGTTCTTC. Its protein product is CSVVEGSPGPRGYNEQFF.

This clone was seen a single time. The chain couples TRBV7-9 to TRBJ1-2; possible D gene TRBD1, 5 bases. The V end lost 5 bases, the J end lost 0 bases, and 13 bases lay between the germline ends. The germline CDR1 and CDR2 sequences are SEHNR and FQNEAQ (reference sequence). The CDR3 consists of 15 residues. CDR3 amino acids: CASSPGRDSNYGYTF. As DNA, the CDR3 is TGTGCCAGCAGCCCCGGACGGGACTCTAACTATGGCTACACCTTC. Filled out from reference TRBV7-9 and TRBJ1-2, the complete variable domain reads DTGVSQNPRHKITKRGQNVTFRCDPISEHNRLYWYRQTLGQGPEFLTYFQNEAQLEKSRLLSDRFSAERPKGSFSTLEIQRTEQGDSAMYLCASSPGRDSNYGYTFGSGTRLTVV.

The chain recombines TRBV5-1 with TRBJ2-1; the match to TRBD2 covers 13 bases. CDR1 SGHRS and CDR2 YFSETQ come from the germline V gene. CDR3 length: 15 amino acids. V dropped 9 bases and J dropped 6; count of bases not matched to a gene: 9. The CDR3 sequence is CATTGTSGEGNEQFF. DNA of the CDR3: TGCGCCACCACCGGGACTAGCGGGGAGGGCAATGAGCAGTTCTTC.

V and J are TRBV10-3 and TRBJ1-2; TRBD1 aligns across 8 bases. The CDR3 length is 13 residues. Germline CDR1 and CDR2: ENHRY and SYGVKD. V lost 1 base, J lost 9 bases, and 4 bases stayed unmatched. CDR3 amino acids: CAISEFGQGSYTF. The CDR3 region has the DNA TGTGCCATCAGTGAGTTCGGACAGGGCAGCTACACCTTC.

The chain uses TRBV4-2 and TRBJ2-6; the match to TRBD1 covers 9 bases. CDR1 and CDR2 (germline): LGHNA, YNFKEQ. The CDR3 covers 16 residues. Losses at the gene ends were 4 bases for V and 4 bases for J; bases not matched to a gene: 5. The DNA of the CDR3 is TGTGCCAGCAGCCGCACAGGGGGCTCCGGGGCCAACGTCCTGACTTTC. Translated, it gives CASSRTGGSGANVLTF.

This clone occurred once. The V and J genes are TRBV6-6 and TRBJ1-6, with a tentative D call TRBD1 (5 bases). Germline CDR1 reads MNHNY; CDR2 reads SVGAGI (reference sequence). V gave up 3 bases and J gave up 7 bases, with 10 bases separating them. The CDR3 extends over 14 amino acids. CDR3 DNA sequence: TGTGCCAGCAGTTATAGGGGAGGAAATTCACCCCTCCACTTT. This codes for CASSYRGGNSPLHF.